These 3 T cell receptor beta chains came from one sample sequenced in a study of shared clonotypes between healthy human individuals (dated by TCRdb to 2019 to 2021). Library method: the immunoSEQ multiplex PCR assay. TCRdb took over this immuneACCESS table, retaining in-frame rearrangements with V and J assigned. Such tables are incomplete; in checked studies, under half of the missing clones stem from an unresolved V gene, and the remainder is unexplained. Present in this sample are about 380,000 clones, 95% to 97% of which were seen just once. Less than 0.35% of the sample belongs to the ten largest clones. Sequenced sample: memory CD8+ T cells sorted from blood. The sample's cell subset or site label is to be understood as: CD45RO+ cells pooled with CCR7-negative TemRA cells. All receptors come from a man aged 30 to 39 in good health.

This CDR3 reads CASSTPGALQETQYF. The DNA for the CDR3 is TGTGCCAGCAGTACTCCGGGGGCCCTCCAAGAGACCCAGTACTTC. This sequence joins TRBV25-1 and TRBJ2-5; tentatively, D is TRBD1 or TRBD2 (6 bases each). The CDR3 consists of 15 residues. V dropped 5 bases and J dropped 1 base, with 14 bases sitting between them. Germline V gene lookup returns CDR1 MGHDK and CDR2 SYGVNS.

The V call is TRBV30, the J call TRBJ2-7; the D gene is possibly TRBD2 (5 bases). CDR1 GTSNPN and CDR2 SVGIG come from the germline V gene (reference sequence). V was pared by 4 bases and J by 0 bases, with 13 bases between. The CDR3 extends over 14 amino acids. Here the CDR3 reads CAWISARGSYEQYF. In nucleotides, the CDR3 is TGTGCCTGGATATCCGCTCGGGGCTCCTACGAGCAGTACTTC.

This chain links TRBV28 with TRBJ2-1, with 8 nucleotides matching TRBD1. Per the germline V gene, CDR1 is MDHEN and CDR2 is SYDVKM. This CDR3 region has 14 residues. V dropped 3 bases and J dropped 6; count of bases not matched to a gene: 4. Here the CDR3 reads CASSFPGQVNEQFF. The CDR3 nucleotides are TGTGCCAGCAGTTTCCCGGGACAGGTCAATGAGCAGTTCTTC. Together with reference TRBV28 and TRBJ2-1, the CDR3 gives the full variable domain: DVKVTQSSRYLVKRTGEKVFLECVQDMDHENMFWYRQDPGLGLRLIYFSYDVKMKEKGDIPEGYSVSREKKERFSLILESASTNQTSMYLCASSFPGQVNEQFFGPGTRLTVL.